One sample yielded the 7 T cell receptor beta chains listed below, sequenced in a study of blood T cells in healthy people across ages. Primed by a sample-barcoded 5' primer and a J-beta primer mix, a second PCR proceeded for 7 to 11 cycles. TCRdb recomputed calls from the 5' RACE reads with MiXCR, one row per CDR3 protein. The table shows almost 550,000 distinct CDR3 sequences, with 24% occurring only once. This same sample was also taken into another study, of T cells of mothers and their children.

The sequenced sample was blood. The receptors originated from a boy aged 5-17 years in good health.

This clonotype was seen a few times. This rearrangement joins TRBV20-1 to TRBJ2-5; no clear D gene. The germline gives CDR1 DFQATT, CDR2 SNEGSKA (reference sequence). The CDR3 covers 13 residues. The V end lost 2 bases, the J end lost 1 base, and 8 bases lay between the germline ends. The CDR3 DNA reads TGCAGTGCTAGAAGGGAAAGCCAAGAGACCCAGTACTTC. Protein sequence: CSARRESQETQYF.

This clonotype was counted a few times. V and J are TRBV7-2 and TRBJ2-5; possibly TRBD2 for D (6 bases). The J call is in doubt because the DNA end fits TRBJ2-7 better. Germline V gene lookup returns CDR1 SGHTA and CDR2 FQGNSA. The CDR3 loop spans 13 amino acids. The CDR3 nucleotides are TGTGCCAGCAGCTTGCCCTCGGGAGTCGAGCAGTACTTC. Translating it yields CASSLPSGVEQYF.

The chain is built from TRBV12-3 or TRBV12-4 and TRBJ1-2, with a tentative D call TRBD1 (6 bases). The CDR3 covers 15 residues. V was cut by 5 bases and J by 0 bases, with 13 bases left in between. The CDR3 loop reads CASSPQGTTNYGYTF. CDR3 coding DNA: TGTGCCAGCAGTCCCCAGGGGACAACTAACTATGGCTACACCTTC.

V usage is TRBV7-9 and J usage is TRBJ2-1; 9 nucleotides agree with TRBD1. The CDR3 contains 14 residues. From germline, CDR1 is SEHNR and CDR2 FQNEAQ (reference sequence). The V and J ends lost 2 bases and 13 bases, in that order; junction bases with no gene match: 9. In nucleotides, the CDR3 is TGTGCCAGCAGCTTAACAGGGGGCGAACCCCCTCAGTTCTTC. Protein sequence: CASSLTGGEPPQFF.

There are a few counts of this clonotype. The chain links TRBV4-1 to TRBJ2-1; 9 bases are shared with TRBD2. Germline CDR1 MGHRA, CDR2 YSYEKL. V trimming: 4 bases; J trimming: 6 bases; junction bases outside the gene matches: 13. CDR3 length: 17 amino acids. The CDR3 DNA follows: TGCGCCAGCAGCCCCCAGCACGGGAGCGGGAGGTCCAATGAGCAGTTCTTC. As protein: CASSPQHGSGRSNEQFF.

V usage is TRBV6-5 and J usage is TRBJ2-1, with 9 positions matching TRBD2. This CDR3 has 15 amino acids. Germline CDR1 MNHEY, CDR2 SVGAGI. V shed 6 bases and J 7 bases; nucleotides not matched to a gene: 10. The CDR3 is CASRGSGSLWNEQFF. CDR3 DNA sequence: TGTGCCAGCAGAGGTAGCGGGAGTTTATGGAATGAGCAGTTCTTC.

This clonotype was found many times. The chain employs TRBV20-1 and TRBJ2-7; 10 bases fit TRBD2. V shed 6 bases, J shed 0 bases, and the junction held 11 bases outside the gene matches. Germline-derived CDR1 and CDR2 are DFQATT and SNEGSKA (reference sequence). The CDR3 sequence is 16 residues long. The CDR3 coding sequence is TGCAGTGCAAAAGCCCTAGCGGGGGCCCTCTCCTACGAGCAGTACTTC. Residues: CSAKALAGALSYEQYF.